This TCR beta chain was recovered during a study of graft-versus-host responses after intestinal transplantation. The overall study: Recipients obtained multivisceral, liver-intestinal, or isolated intestinal transplants. Anti-thymocyte globulin was used for induction in all recipients, who then took tacrolimus and steroids for 2 to 4 years.

Regarding the study as a whole: Early post-transplant HvG declines tracked with peak circulating GvH clone levels. Recipient bone marrow held GvH clones, some seen earlier in ileum or blood.

CDR1 and CDR2 (germline): MNHEY, SVGAGI. This CDR3 is 14 amino acids long. V lost 2 bases and J lost 6, with 13 bases in between. The method was immunoSEQ multiplex PCR; TCRdb's version includes in-frame clones alone and lacks a portion of them. The sample shows 43,000 or so clones, about 95% of them seen only once. Comment on this clone: Antigen: not known.

V usage is TRBV6-5 and J usage is TRBJ1-1, with TRBD1 as a possible D gene (5 bases). Source: PBMCs, taken 335 days after intestinal transplant. This TCR derives from a human patient who received an intestinal transplant, so some T cells may come from the graft donor. As DNA, the CDR3 is TGTGCCAGCAGTTACCGCGGCAGGGTAGCTGAAGCTTTCTTT. Translation: CASSYRGRVAEAFF.